The clone carrying this T cell receptor (beta chain) was counted only a few times. The antigen remains unidentified. This specimen comes from a study of T cell repertoires in cytomegalovirus infection. Background on the study: Indications of both CMV infection and matching HLA type were provided by public TCR beta signatures. Study-wide results and limits: Cumulative frequency of public TCR beta families picked out carriers of CMV plus the relevant HLA. In two of eight donors, the top clonotype was HLA-C-restricted CMV-specific.

TCRdb re-called the reads with MiXCR, one entry per CDR3 protein. The sample consists of 150,000 to 200,000 distinct CDR3 sequences, 28% of them appearing once. The CDR3 runs 12 residues. The V gene lost 5 bases and the J gene lost 9 bases, with 14 bases spanning the gap. The germline CDR1 and CDR2 sequences are DFQATT and SNEGSKA (reference sequence). The chain links TRBV20-1 to TRBJ2-1; D is perhaps TRBD1 (5 bases). The receptor was derived from a human donor in good health (CMV status not recorded). Some clones in this sample may be carry-over from other donors' samples. Material for sequencing was PBMCs. Written as DNA, the CDR3 is TGCAGTGCTCTCCCGCCCCAGGGTGAGCAGTTCTTC. Residues: CSALPPQGEQFF.